One T cell receptor beta chain is described in this entry. Its antigen is not known. The data stem from a study of cytomegalovirus exposure and HLA in healthy donors. Findings and limits, study-wide: For TCR beta chains, V- and J-gene trimming was later linked to a missense DCLRE1C variant.

With 60 Vbeta and 13 Jbeta primers, the PCR was carried out. Measured with immunoSEQ multiplex PCR; TCRdb has only the in-frame clones, and not every one. The data hold some 150,000 clones, with around 62% observed a single time. Germline lookup yields CDR1 SGHNT and CDR2 YENEEA. The CDR3 has 15 amino acids. Germline trimming cut 4 bases from V and 4 bases from J; bases unmatched to any gene: 5. Sequencing input: PBMCs. This sequence originates from a middle-aged man in good health and CMV-seronegative. The chain employs TRBV11-3 and TRBJ2-2, with 8 positions matching TRBD1. The CDR3 protein is CASSSGQGRTGELFF. The DNA of the CDR3 is TGTGCCAGCAGCTCCGGACAGGGTCGCACCGGGGAGCTGTTTTTT. Full variable domain (outside the CDR3, taken from reference TRBV11-3 and TRBJ2-2): EAGVVQSPRYKIIEKKQPVAFWCNPISGHNTLYWYLQNLGQGPELLIRYENEEAVDDSQLPKDRFSAERLKGVDSTLKIQPAELGDSAVYLCASSSGQGRTGELFFGEGSRLTVL.